This T cell receptor (beta chain) comes out of a study of T-cell memory formation after mild COVID-19. TCRdb analysed the 5' RACE reads with MiXCR anew, one entry per CDR3 protein. The sample has about 260,000 distinct CDR3 sequences; 15% to 20% are singletons. The CDR3 sequence is 14 residues long. The trim removed 3 bases at V and 3 bases at J, leaving 4 bases unmatched. CDR1 is DFQATT and CDR2 is SNEGSKA in the germline V gene (reference sequence). The rearrangement joins TRBV20-1 to TRBJ1-4; 7 bases agree with TRBD1. The sample comprised PBMCs or a T cell subset sorted from them (not recorded which). This receptor was taken from a man aged 18 to 30 who had mild COVID-19 (a few samples of this study predate the infection). Cell type and time point are not known. CDR3 in amino acids: CSARDRFSNEKLFF. CDR3 bases: TGCAGTGCTAGGGACAGGTTCTCTAATGAAAAACTGTTTTTT.